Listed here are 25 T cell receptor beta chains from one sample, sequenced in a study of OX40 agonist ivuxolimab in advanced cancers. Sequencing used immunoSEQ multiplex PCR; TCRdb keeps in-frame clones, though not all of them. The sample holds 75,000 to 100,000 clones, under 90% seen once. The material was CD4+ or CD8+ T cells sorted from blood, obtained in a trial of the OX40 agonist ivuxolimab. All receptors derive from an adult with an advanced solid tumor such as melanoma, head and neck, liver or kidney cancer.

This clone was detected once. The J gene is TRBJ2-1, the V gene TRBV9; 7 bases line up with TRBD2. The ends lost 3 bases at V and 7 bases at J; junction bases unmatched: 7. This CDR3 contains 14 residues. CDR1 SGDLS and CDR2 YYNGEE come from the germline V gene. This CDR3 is CASSALGLENEQFF. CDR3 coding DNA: TGTGCCAGCAGCGCCCTAGGACTAGAAAATGAGCAGTTCTTC.

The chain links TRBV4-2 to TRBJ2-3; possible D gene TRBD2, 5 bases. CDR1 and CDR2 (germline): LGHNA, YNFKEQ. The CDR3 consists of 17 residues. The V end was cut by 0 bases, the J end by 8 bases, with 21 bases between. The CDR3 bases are TGTGCCAGCAGCCAAGAAAGCGGAGTAAGGTTAGGTACTACGCAGTATTTT. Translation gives CASSQESGVRLGTTQYF.

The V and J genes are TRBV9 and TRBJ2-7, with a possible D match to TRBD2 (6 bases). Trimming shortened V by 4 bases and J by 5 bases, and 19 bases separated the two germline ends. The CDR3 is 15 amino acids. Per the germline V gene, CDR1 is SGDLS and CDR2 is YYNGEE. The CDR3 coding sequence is TGTGCCAGCAGCACCGAGGCGCGCGGGAAGGACGAGCAGTACTTC. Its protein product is CASSTEARGKDEQYF.

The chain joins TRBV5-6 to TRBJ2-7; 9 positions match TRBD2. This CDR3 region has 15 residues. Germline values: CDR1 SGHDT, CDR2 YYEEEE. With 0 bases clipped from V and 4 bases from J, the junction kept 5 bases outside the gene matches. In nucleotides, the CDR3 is TGTGCCAGCAGCTTGGATCCAGCGGGGGGTTACGAGCAGTACTTC. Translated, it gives CASSLDPAGGYEQYF.

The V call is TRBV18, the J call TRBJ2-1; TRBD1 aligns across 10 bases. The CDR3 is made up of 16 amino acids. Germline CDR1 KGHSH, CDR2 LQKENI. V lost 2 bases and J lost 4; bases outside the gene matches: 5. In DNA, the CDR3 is TGTGCCAGCTCACCAGGGACAGGGGCAGGTTACAATGAGCAGTTCTTC. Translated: CASSPGTGAGYNEQFF.

CDR3 bases: TGTGCTAGTGGTTTGCGGGACGAGCAGTACTTC. Translation gives CASGLRDEQYF. V is TRBV12-5 and J is TRBJ2-7; D is unclear. V was clipped by 2 bases and J by 5 bases, with 4 bases between them. The CDR3 runs to 11 residues. CDR1 LGHNT and CDR2 FRNRAP come from the germline V gene.

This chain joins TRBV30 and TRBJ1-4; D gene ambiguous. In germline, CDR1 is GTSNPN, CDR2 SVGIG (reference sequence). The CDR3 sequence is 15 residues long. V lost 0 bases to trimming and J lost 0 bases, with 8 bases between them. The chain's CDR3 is CAWSVHSSTNEKLFF. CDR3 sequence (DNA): TGTGCCTGGAGTGTACACAGCTCAACTAATGAAAAACTGTTTTTT. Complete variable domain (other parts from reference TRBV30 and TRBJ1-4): SQTIHQWPATLVQPVGSPLSLECTVEGTSNPNLYWYRQAAGRGLQLLFYSVGIGQISSEVPQNLSASRPQDRQFILSSKKLLLSDSGFYLCAWSVHSSTNEKLFFGSGTQLSVL.

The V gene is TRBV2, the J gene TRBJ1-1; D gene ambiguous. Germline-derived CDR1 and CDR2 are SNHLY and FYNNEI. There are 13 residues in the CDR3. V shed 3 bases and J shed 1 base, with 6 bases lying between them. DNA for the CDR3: TGTGCCAGCAGTGAGAGTAGGAACACTGAAGCTTTCTTT. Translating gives CASSESRNTEAFF.

DNA for the CDR3: TGTGCCAGCAGTTACTCCCTGGACAGGACAGATACGCAGTATTTT. Protein sequence: CASSYSLDRTDTQYF. The rearrangement links TRBV6-5 to TRBJ2-3, with 7 bases fitting TRBD1. In germline, CDR1 is MNHEY, CDR2 SVGAGI. This CDR3 comprises 15 residues. The trim removed 0 bases at V and 3 bases at J, leaving 3 bases unmatched.

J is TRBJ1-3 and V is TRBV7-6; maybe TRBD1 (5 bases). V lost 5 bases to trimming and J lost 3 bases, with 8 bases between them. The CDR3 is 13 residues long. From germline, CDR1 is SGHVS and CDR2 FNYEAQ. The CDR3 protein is CASSAGLGNTIYF. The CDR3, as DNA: TGTGCCAGCAGCGCGGGACTTGGAAACACCATATATTTT.

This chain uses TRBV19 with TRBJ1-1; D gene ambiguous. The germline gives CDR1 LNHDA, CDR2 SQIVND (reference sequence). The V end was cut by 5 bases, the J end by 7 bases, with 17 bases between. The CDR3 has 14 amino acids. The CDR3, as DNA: TGTGCCAGTAGTTTCCCGGCCGTCTCGGATGAAGCTTTCTTT. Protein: CASSFPAVSDEAFF.

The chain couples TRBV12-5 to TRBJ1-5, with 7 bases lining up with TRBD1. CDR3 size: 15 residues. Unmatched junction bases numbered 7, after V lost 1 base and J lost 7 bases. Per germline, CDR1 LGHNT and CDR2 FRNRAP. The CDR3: CASGLDRGTRQPQHF. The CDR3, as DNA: TGTGCTAGTGGTTTGGACAGGGGAACCCGCCAGCCCCAGCATTTT.

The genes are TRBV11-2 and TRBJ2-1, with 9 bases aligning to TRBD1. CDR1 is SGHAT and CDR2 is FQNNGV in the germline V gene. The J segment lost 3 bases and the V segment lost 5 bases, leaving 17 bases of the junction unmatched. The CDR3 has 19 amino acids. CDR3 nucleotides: TGTGCCAGCAGCCCCCAAGGGGGAATGACAGGGGGGTACTACAATGAGCAGTTCTTC. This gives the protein CASSPQGGMTGGYYNEQFF.

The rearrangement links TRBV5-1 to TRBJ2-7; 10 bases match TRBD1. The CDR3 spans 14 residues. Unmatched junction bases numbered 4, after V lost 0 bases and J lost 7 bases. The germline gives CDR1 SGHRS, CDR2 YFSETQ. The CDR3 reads CASSLAGQGNEQYF. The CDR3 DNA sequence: TGCGCCAGCAGCTTGGCGGGACAGGGGAATGAGCAGTACTTC.

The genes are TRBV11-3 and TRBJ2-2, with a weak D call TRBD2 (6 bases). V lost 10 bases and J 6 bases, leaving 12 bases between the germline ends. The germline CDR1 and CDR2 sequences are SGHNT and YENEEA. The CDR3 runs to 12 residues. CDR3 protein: CATKRGSGELFF. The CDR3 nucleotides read TGTGCCACGAAACGGGGGTCCGGGGAGCTGTTTTTT.

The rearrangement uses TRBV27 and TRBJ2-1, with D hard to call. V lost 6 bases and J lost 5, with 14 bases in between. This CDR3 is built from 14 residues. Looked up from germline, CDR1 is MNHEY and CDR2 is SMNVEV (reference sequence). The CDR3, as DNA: TGTGCCAGCAGGGGCCGGGTTCTTGACAATGAGCAGTTCTTC. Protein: CASRGRVLDNEQFF.

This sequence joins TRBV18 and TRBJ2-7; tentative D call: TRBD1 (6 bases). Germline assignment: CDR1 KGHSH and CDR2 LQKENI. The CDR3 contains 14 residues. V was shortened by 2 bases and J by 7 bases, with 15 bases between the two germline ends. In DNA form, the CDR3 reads TGTGCCAGCTCACCAAAGGACAGTACTTCTGAGCAGTACTTC. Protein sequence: CASSPKDSTSEQYF.

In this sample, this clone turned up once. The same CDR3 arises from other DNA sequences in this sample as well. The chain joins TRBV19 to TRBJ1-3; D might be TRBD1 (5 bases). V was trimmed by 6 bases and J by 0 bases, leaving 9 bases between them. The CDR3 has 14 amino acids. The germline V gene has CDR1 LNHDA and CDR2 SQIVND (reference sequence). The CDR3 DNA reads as TGTGCCAGTAGCGGGGGATCCTCTGGAAACACCATATATTTT. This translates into CASSGGSSGNTIYF.

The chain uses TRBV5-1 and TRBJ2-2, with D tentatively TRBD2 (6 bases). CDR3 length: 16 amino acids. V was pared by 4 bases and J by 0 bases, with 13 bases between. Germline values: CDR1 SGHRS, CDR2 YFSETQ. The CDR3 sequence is CASSAKTSANTGELFF. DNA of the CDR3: TGCGCCAGCAGCGCGAAGACTAGTGCGAACACCGGGGAGCTGTTTTTT.

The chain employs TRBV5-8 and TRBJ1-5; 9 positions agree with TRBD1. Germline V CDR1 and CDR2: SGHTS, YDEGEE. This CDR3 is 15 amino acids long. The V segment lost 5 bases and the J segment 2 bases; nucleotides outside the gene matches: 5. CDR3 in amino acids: CASRRTGEGNQPQHF. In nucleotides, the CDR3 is TGTGCCAGCAGACGGACAGGGGAAGGCAATCAGCCCCAGCATTTT.

CDR3 sequence: CASSQDSSGAWVTGELFF. CDR3 sequence (DNA): TGCGCCAGCAGCCAAGATTCTTCGGGGGCGTGGGTAACCGGGGAGCTGTTTTTT. The chain is built from TRBV4-3 and TRBJ2-2; D might be TRBD1 or TRBD2, each matching 6 bases. Trimming stripped 0 bases from V and 5 bases from J, with 19 bases between. Germline loops: CDR1 LGHNA, CDR2 YSLEER. This CDR3 has 18 amino acids.

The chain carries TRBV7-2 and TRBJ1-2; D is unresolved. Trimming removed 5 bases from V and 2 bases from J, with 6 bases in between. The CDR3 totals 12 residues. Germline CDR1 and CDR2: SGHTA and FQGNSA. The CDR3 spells CASSAGNYGYTF. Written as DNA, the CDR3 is TGTGCCAGCAGCGCAGGAAACTATGGCTACACCTTC.

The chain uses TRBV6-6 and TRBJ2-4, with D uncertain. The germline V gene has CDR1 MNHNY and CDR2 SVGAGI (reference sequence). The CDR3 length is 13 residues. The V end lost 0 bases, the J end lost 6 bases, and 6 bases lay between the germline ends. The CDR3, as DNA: TGTGCCAGCAGTTACTCCGCTGGAAACATTCAGTACTTC. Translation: CASSYSAGNIQYF.

The CDR3 is CASSLEGGLPYEQYF. CDR3 in DNA: TGTGCCAGCAGCTTAGAAGGGGGACTCCCCTACGAGCAGTACTTC. V gene TRBV7-2 combines with J gene TRBJ2-7; D is perhaps TRBD1 or TRBD2 (6 bases each). Trimming removed 1 base at V and 2 bases at J, with 12 bases between. The CDR3 extends over 15 amino acids. CDR1 SGHTA and CDR2 FQGNSA come from the germline V gene.

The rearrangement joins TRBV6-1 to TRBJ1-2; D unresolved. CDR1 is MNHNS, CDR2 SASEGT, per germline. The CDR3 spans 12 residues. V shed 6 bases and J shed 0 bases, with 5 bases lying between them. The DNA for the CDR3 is TGTGCCAGCAGGGACGCTAACTATGGCTACACCTTC. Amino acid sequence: CASRDANYGYTF.